Following are 28 T cell receptor beta chains from one sample sequenced in a study of T-cell reconstitution after alpha-beta-depleted transplantation in children. The library targeted TCRbeta and was prepared with unique molecular identifiers. TCRdb ran MiXCR on the PCR reads and lists one entry per CDR3 protein. The repertoire has roughly 170,000 distinct CDR3 sequences, roughly 7.5% of them found once; the top ten carry around 3.1%. The sequences come from PBMCs from the stem cell graft donor, collected from the stem cell graft. These receptors came from a human donor who donated a stem cell graft to a child with Wiskott-Aldrich syndrome.

This clonotype was counted many times. The gene calls are TRBV14 and TRBJ2-2; D is ambiguous. The CDR3 is 15 amino acids. V was trimmed by 2 bases and J by 8 bases, leaving 15 bases between them. CDR1 and CDR2 from the germline V gene are SGHDN and FVKESK. CDR3 residues: CASSQRVSPLGELFF. In DNA, the CDR3 is TGTGCCAGCAGCCAAAGGGTTTCCCCTCTGGGGGAGCTGTTTTTT.

This clonotype was observed at least ten times. The V gene is TRBV5-6, the J gene TRBJ1-1; D not certain. The CDR3 totals 15 residues. Trimming shortened V by 2 bases and J by 0 bases, and 11 bases separated the two germline ends. Germline V gene data show CDR1 as SGHDT and CDR2 as YYEEEE. The CDR3 coding sequence is TGTGCCAGCAGCTTCGGAGGAGAAATGAACACTGAAGCTTTCTTT. The encoded protein is CASSFGGEMNTEAFF.

This clonotype was seen repeatedly, ten times or more. The gene calls are TRBV7-2 and TRBJ2-7; no clear D gene. Germline V gives CDR1 SGHTA, CDR2 FQGNSA. V lost 2 bases and J 2 bases, leaving 13 bases between the germline ends. This CDR3 has 15 amino acids. The CDR3, as DNA: TGTGCCAGCAGCTTAAACCCCGGGCCAACCTACGAGCAGTACTTC. Protein product: CASSLNPGPTYEQYF.

At least ten counts were recorded for this clonotype. The genes are TRBV7-8 and TRBJ2-5, with D unresolved. The germline CDR1 and CDR2 sequences are SGHVS and FQNEAQ. CDR3 length equals 11 residues. V lost 5 bases, J lost 3 bases, and 4 bases lay in between. The CDR3 bases are TGTGCCAGCAGCATCAAAGAGACCCAGTACTTC. This translates into CASSIKETQYF.

This clonotype was counted between two and nine times. This chain uses TRBV6-1 with TRBJ1-5; D uncertain. The CDR3 spans 14 residues. V lost 1 base and J 10 bases, leaving 14 bases between the germline ends. In germline, CDR1 is MNHNS, CDR2 SASEGT. CDR3 sequence reads: CASSEGRTSEPQHF. In DNA, the CDR3 is TGTGCCAGCAGTGAAGGCCGGACCTCTGAACCCCAGCATTTT.

This clonotype has ten or more counts. The V call is TRBV18, the J call TRBJ1-5, with D hard to call. The CDR3 totals 15 residues. The germline V gene has CDR1 KGHSH and CDR2 LQKENI. Trimming removed 2 bases from V and 4 bases from J, with 12 bases in between. CDR3 residues: CASSPVAGTNQPQHF. CDR3 nucleotide sequence: TGTGCCAGCTCACCAGTCGCCGGCACAAATCAGCCCCAGCATTTT.

This clonotype has just a few counts. This chain links TRBV5-1 with TRBJ2-3, with 11 positions matching TRBD1. CDR1 and CDR2 (germline): SGHRS, YFSETQ. This CDR3 is built from 15 residues. V was pared by 5 bases and J by 6 bases, with 8 bases of the junction left unmatched. CDR3 nucleotide sequence: TGCGCCAGCAGACCGGACAGGGGGCGTGGGGATACGCAGTATTTT. Translated, it gives CASRPDRGRGDTQYF.

The sample holds many counts of this clonotype. The chain is built from TRBV6-5 and TRBJ2-7; 8 bases agree with TRBD1. CDR3 length equals 15 residues. V was pared by 4 bases and J by 4 bases, with 9 bases of the junction left unmatched. Germline values: CDR1 MNHEY, CDR2 SVGAGI. The CDR3 region is CASSFQVRGRYEQYF. DNA for the CDR3: TGTGCCAGCAGTTTTCAGGTCAGGGGGCGATACGAGCAGTACTTC.

In this sample, this clonotype turned up many times. V and J are TRBV29-1 and TRBJ1-1, with TRBD1 identical over 9 bases. V dropped 7 bases and J dropped 6; count of bases not matched to a gene: 21. Germline CDR1 is SQVTM and CDR2 is ANQGSEA. This CDR3 is built from 17 residues. In DNA, the CDR3 is TGCAGCGCCCGACCCGGGACAGGGTGGTTGGGTGGCGCTGAAGCTTTCTTT. Protein sequence: CSARPGTGWLGGAEAFF.

This clonotype was found many times. The chain recombines TRBV6-2 or TRBV6-3 with TRBJ2-3; D is perhaps TRBD1 (6 bases). The CDR3 runs 13 residues. Trimming pared 8 bases from V and 4 bases from J, leaving 13 bases between. Germline V gene data show CDR1 as MNHEY and CDR2 as SVGEGT. The CDR3 loop reads CASSGHTSDTQYF. CDR3 nucleotide sequence: TGTGCCAGCTCGGGACATACATCAGATACGCAGTATTTT.

This clonotype showed up just a few times. The genes are TRBV27 and TRBJ2-2; 7 bases align to TRBD1. The CDR3 is 14 residues long. Germline CDR1 is MNHEY and CDR2 is SMNVEV (reference sequence). After removal of 8 bases from V and 4 bases from J, the junction contained 7 bases not matched to a gene. The CDR3 spells CASRRGGPTGELFF. For the CDR3, the DNA is TGTGCCAGCCGCCGAGGGGGCCCCACCGGGGAGCTGTTTTTT.

At least ten counts were recorded for this clonotype. The V call is TRBV3-1, the J call TRBJ2-1, with D maybe TRBD2 (6 bases). Per the germline V gene, CDR1 is LGHDT and CDR2 is YNNKEL (reference sequence). V was clipped by 4 bases and J by 5 bases, with 12 bases between them. This CDR3 contains 14 residues. The DNA of the CDR3 is TGTGCCAGCAGCCTTTCGTGGGGGGACAATGAGCAGTTCTTC. Residues: CASSLSWGDNEQFF.

The J gene is TRBJ2-1, the V gene TRBV5-1, with D maybe TRBD2 (5 bases). Germline CDR1 SGHRS, CDR2 YFSETQ. The CDR3 extends over 14 amino acids. The V gene lost 0 bases and the J gene lost 4 bases, with 8 bases spanning the gap. Written as DNA, the CDR3 is TGCGCCAGCAGCTTGGCGGGGTATTACAATGAGCAGTTCTTC. It specifies CASSLAGYYNEQFF.

This clonotype was detected a few times. The chain recombines TRBV7-9 with TRBJ2-7; perhaps TRBD1 as D (5 bases). V was cut by 5 bases and J by 4 bases, with 18 bases left in between. Germline lookup yields CDR1 SEHNR and CDR2 FQNEAQ (reference sequence). This CDR3 region has 15 residues. In nucleotides, the CDR3 is TGTGCCAGCAGCCTAGGGGCTTTGGAGCAATACGAGCAGTACTTC. Translated, it gives CASSLGALEQYEQYF.

This clonotype was detected only a few times. The J gene is TRBJ1-3, the V gene TRBV30; no clear D gene. The CDR3 runs 17 residues. Germline-derived CDR1 and CDR2 are GTSNPN and SVGIG (reference sequence). The germline V and J ends were trimmed by 0 bases and 0 bases, with 15 bases remaining between them. CDR3 sequence (DNA): TGTGCCTGGAGTGTACTAAAGCTTAGGGTCTCTGGAAACACCATATATTTT. Its protein is CAWSVLKLRVSGNTIYF.

This rearrangement joins TRBV4-1 to TRBJ2-6; 11 nucleotides agree with TRBD1. The CDR3 runs 19 residues. The germline V gene has CDR1 MGHRA and CDR2 YSYEKL. J gave up 0 bases and V 4 bases, and 8 bases lay outside the gene matches. The CDR3 nucleotides read TGCGCCAGCAGCCTCACACCGGGACAGGGGGTCTCTGGGGCCAACGTCCTGACTTTC. It codes for CASSLTPGQGVSGANVLTF.

At least ten counts were recorded for this clonotype. This chain uses TRBV5-1 with TRBJ2-7; 7 bases align to TRBD1. Germline CDR1 reads SGHRS; CDR2 reads YFSETQ. This CDR3 has 14 amino acids. V lost 4 bases, J lost 5 bases, and 9 bases stayed unmatched. The CDR3 DNA reads as TGCGCCAGCAGCAAACAGGGGTCGAAGAACGAGCAGTACTTC. Translating it yields CASSKQGSKNEQYF.

This clonotype was picked up many times. V and J are TRBV20-1 and TRBJ2-3, with a tentative D call TRBD1 (5 bases). The CDR3 contains 13 residues. Germline CDR1 is DFQATT and CDR2 is SNEGSKA (reference sequence). V was clipped by 5 bases and J by 7 bases, with 16 bases between them. CDR3 in amino acids: CSAPDQGVNTQYF. In DNA form, the CDR3 reads TGCAGTGCTCCGGACCAGGGTGTAAATACGCAGTATTTT.

This clonotype was recorded many times. V and J are TRBV6-5 and TRBJ2-1; D gene ambiguous. Trimming stripped 2 bases from V and 8 bases from J, with 19 bases between. Germline V lookup: CDR1 MNHEY, CDR2 SVGAGI. CDR3 length: 16 amino acids. The CDR3 loop reads CASSYRLALRTDEQFF. The CDR3 nucleotides are TGTGCCAGCAGTTACAGGCTCGCACTTCGGACGGATGAGCAGTTCTTC.

This clonotype showed up many times. The V call is TRBV4-3, the J call TRBJ2-5, with 11 bases aligning to TRBD2. The germline V gene has CDR1 LGHNA and CDR2 YSLEER. The CDR3 is 17 amino acids. J lost 2 bases, V lost 4 bases, and 9 bases had no gene match. Here the CDR3 reads CASSRRLLAGDQETQYF. CDR3 nucleotides: TGCGCCAGCAGCCGACGTTTACTAGCGGGGGATCAAGAGACCCAGTACTTC.

This clonotype showed up just a few times. The rearrangement uses TRBV5-1 and TRBJ1-1, with unresolved D. The CDR3 loop spans 15 amino acids. Germline V gene data show CDR1 as SGHRS and CDR2 as YFSETQ. The V and J ends lost 0 bases and 0 bases respectively, with 9 bases between them. For the CDR3, the DNA is TGCGCCAGCAGCTTGGAACCGGGTATGAACACTGAAGCTTTCTTT. Encoded protein: CASSLEPGMNTEAFF.

This clonotype turned up a few times. This chain links TRBV6-1 with TRBJ1-2; unclear D gene. CDR1 and CDR2 (germline): MNHNS, SASEGT. The CDR3 runs to 13 residues. V lost 3 bases, J lost 1 base, and 6 bases lay in between. CDR3 residues: CASSDRFNYGYTF. The DNA for the CDR3 is TGTGCCAGCAGTGACAGGTTTAACTATGGCTACACCTTC.

The chain is built from TRBV5-5 and TRBJ2-7; tentatively, D is TRBD2 (5 bases). The CDR3 sequence is 16 residues long. V was cut by 0 bases and J by 6 bases, with 19 bases left in between. Germline V gives CDR1 SGHKS, CDR2 YYEKEE (reference sequence). This chain's CDR3 is CASSLGLGVYGGEQYF. In DNA form, the CDR3 reads TGTGCCAGCAGCTTGGGGCTCGGGGTATACGGCGGCGAGCAGTACTTC.

This clonotype was picked up many times. The rearrangement joins TRBV12-3 or TRBV12-4 to TRBJ2-2; 9 nucleotides agree with TRBD2. The CDR3 sequence is 15 residues long. Losses at the gene ends were 4 bases for V and 4 bases for J; bases not matched to a gene: 4. In DNA, the CDR3 is TGTGCCAGCAGTTATAGCGGGAGAGGCACCGGGGAGCTGTTTTTT. It specifies CASSYSGRGTGELFF.

The chain combines TRBV20-1 with TRBJ2-1; weak D call: TRBD2 (5 bases). Germline CDR1 is DFQATT and CDR2 is SNEGSKA (reference sequence). Trimming removed 5 bases from V and 6 bases from J, with 20 bases in between. This CDR3 is 15 amino acids long. The CDR3 sequence: CSASSLRTFANEQFF. The DNA of the CDR3 is TGCAGTGCTTCTAGCCTTAGGACTTTCGCCAATGAGCAGTTCTTC.

This clonotype was found many times. V usage is TRBV6-2 or TRBV6-3 and J usage is TRBJ2-7; unclear D gene. The CDR3 covers 14 residues. The germline V gene encodes CDR1 MNHEY and CDR2 SVGEGT. V was pared by 2 bases and J by 3 bases, with 11 bases between. The DNA for the CDR3 is TGTGCCAGCAGTTACGGCGGATACTTCTACGAGCAGTACTTC. Its translation: CASSYGGYFYEQYF.

This clonotype was recorded many times. The J gene is TRBJ1-5, the V gene TRBV20-1; tentative D call: TRBD1 (5 bases). Trimming took off 0 bases at V and 7 bases at J, with 10 bases between the two ends. This CDR3 spans 13 amino acids. Germline-derived CDR1 and CDR2 are DFQATT and SNEGSKA (reference sequence). CDR3 in DNA: TGCAGTGCTAGAGAGGTAGGGACCCAGCCCCAGCATTTT. As protein: CSAREVGTQPQHF.

This clonotype was recorded at least ten times. The genes are TRBV20-1 and TRBJ2-1, with D possibly being TRBD1 (5 bases). V lost 5 bases to trimming and J lost 1 base, with 9 bases between them. The CDR3 extends over 13 amino acids. The germline V gene has CDR1 DFQATT and CDR2 SNEGSKA (reference sequence). The CDR3 loop reads CSALGASYNEQFF. CDR3 nucleotide sequence: TGCAGTGCTTTAGGGGCATCCTACAATGAGCAGTTCTTC.